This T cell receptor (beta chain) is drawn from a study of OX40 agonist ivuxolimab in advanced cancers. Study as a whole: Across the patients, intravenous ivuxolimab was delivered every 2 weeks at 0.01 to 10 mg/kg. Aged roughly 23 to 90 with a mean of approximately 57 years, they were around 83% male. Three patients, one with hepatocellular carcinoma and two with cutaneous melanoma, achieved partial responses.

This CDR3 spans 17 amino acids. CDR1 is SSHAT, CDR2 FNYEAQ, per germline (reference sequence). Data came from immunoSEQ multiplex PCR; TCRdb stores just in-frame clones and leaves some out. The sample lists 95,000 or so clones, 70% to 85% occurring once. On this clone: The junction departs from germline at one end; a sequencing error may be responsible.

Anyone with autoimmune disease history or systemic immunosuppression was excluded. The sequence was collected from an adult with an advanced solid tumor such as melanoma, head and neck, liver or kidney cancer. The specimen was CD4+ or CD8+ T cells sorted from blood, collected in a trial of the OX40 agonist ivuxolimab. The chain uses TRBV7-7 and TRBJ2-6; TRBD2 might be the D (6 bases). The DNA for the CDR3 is TGTGCTAGCAGCTTAGCGGCTGTGGGTTCTGGGGCCAACGTCCTGACTTTC. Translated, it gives CASSLAAVGSGANVLTF.